The 27 T cell receptor beta chains in this list originate from one sample, sequenced in a study of cytomegalovirus exposure and HLA in healthy donors. It was with 60 Vbeta and 13 Jbeta primers that the PCR ran. Clones were read by immunoSEQ multiplex PCR, and TCRdb kept only the in-frame ones, dropping some. The data hold 95,000 to 150,000 clones, with about 80% observed a single time. Sequenced input: PBMCs. These receptors were collected from a man aged 35-49 years in good health and CMV-seronegative.

There are a few counts of this clone. The rearrangement uses TRBV18 and TRBJ2-5; 8 bases agree with TRBD1. The germline V gene encodes CDR1 KGHSH and CDR2 LQKENI. The CDR3 sequence is 13 residues long. Trimming took 5 bases from V and 5 from J; bases not matched to a gene: 4. For the CDR3, the DNA is TGTGCCAGCTCAACTAGACAGGGGGAGACCCAGTACTTC. This gives the protein CASSTRQGETQYF.

J is TRBJ1-1 and V is TRBV7-6, with D maybe TRBD1 (5 bases). Germline V gives CDR1 SGHVS, CDR2 FNYEAQ. The germline V and J ends were trimmed by 5 bases and 3 bases, with 13 bases remaining between them. The CDR3 has 14 residues. This chain's CDR3 is CASSPRGADTEAFF. CDR3 DNA: TGTGCCAGCAGCCCCCGCGGGGCGGACACTGAAGCTTTCTTT. The full variable domain, in which reference TRBV7-6 and TRBJ1-1 provide the parts outside the CDR3, is GAGVSQSPRYKVTKRGQDVALRCDPISGHVSLYWYRQALGQGPEFLTYFNYEAQQDKSGLPNDRFSAERPEGSISTLTIQRTEQRDSAMYRCASSPRGADTEAFFGQGTRLTVV.

The chain is built from TRBV6-5 and TRBJ2-5; possible D gene TRBD2, 5 bases. The CDR3 runs to 12 residues. V was trimmed by 4 bases and J by 4 bases, leaving 7 bases between them. Germline V gives CDR1 MNHEY, CDR2 SVGAGI. The DNA for the CDR3 is TGTGCCAGCAGTTCGGGGAGAGAGACCCAGTACTTC. This codes for CASSSGRETQYF.

V and J are TRBV2 and TRBJ2-7; no reliable D call. The CDR3 has 12 amino acids. The ends were cut back, 7 bases at V and 3 bases at J, with 10 bases in the middle. Germline values: CDR1 SNHLY, CDR2 FYNNEI. CDR3 DNA: TGTGCCAGCAAGTTTTCAGTCTACGAGCAGTACTTC. This codes for CASKFSVYEQYF.

J is TRBJ1-3 and V is TRBV5-4, with 7 bases fitting TRBD1. After removal of 4 bases from V and 0 bases from J, the junction contained 7 bases not matched to a gene. The length of the CDR3 is 16 residues. Germline loops: CDR1 SGHNT, CDR2 YYREEE (reference sequence). The CDR3 loop is CASSLGQVSSGNTIYF. For the CDR3, the DNA is TGTGCCAGCAGCCTAGGACAGGTTAGCTCTGGAAACACCATATATTTT.

The J gene is TRBJ2-2, the V gene TRBV6-6; TRBD2 might be the D (5 bases). The CDR3 length is 14 residues. V was pared by 3 bases and J by 4 bases, with 9 bases between. Germline CDR1 MNHNY, CDR2 SVGAGI (reference sequence). CDR3 nucleotide sequence: TGTGCCAGCAGTTATGTGGAGGCCACCGGGGAGCTGTTTTTT. It codes for CASSYVEATGELFF.

This chain connects TRBV18 to TRBJ2-7; D is perhaps TRBD2 (5 bases). The CDR3 has 12 residues. The germline V gene encodes CDR1 KGHSH and CDR2 LQKENI. Trimming pared 2 bases from V and 5 bases from J, leaving 7 bases between. The chain's CDR3 is CASSPGSDEQYF. The CDR3 DNA is TGTGCCAGCTCACCAGGTAGCGACGAGCAGTACTTC.

This clone turned up a few times. The rearrangement uses TRBV28 and TRBJ1-2; a weak D match, TRBD1 (6 bases). The V and J ends lost 5 bases and 0 bases respectively, with 16 bases between them. Germline-derived CDR1 and CDR2 are MDHEN and SYDVKM. This CDR3 is built from 16 residues. In DNA, the CDR3 is TGTGCCAGCAGTGGGATCAGGGGTTGGGCTAACTATGGCTACACCTTC. This gives the protein CASSGIRGWANYGYTF.

The V gene is TRBV5-4, the J gene TRBJ2-5, with D unresolved. The J call may be in error: the DNA end matches TRBJ2-7 better. The CDR3 extends over 13 amino acids. Germline V gives CDR1 SGHNT, CDR2 YYREEE (reference sequence). As DNA, the CDR3 is TGTGCCAGCAGCTGGCAGGTTTCCTACGAGCAGTACTTC. Translated, it gives CASSWQVSYEQYF.

The chain has TRBV6-5 and TRBJ1-1; 7 bases are shared with TRBD1. V dropped 6 bases and J dropped 6; count of bases not matched to a gene: 13. The germline CDR1 and CDR2 sequences are MNHEY and SVGAGI. This CDR3 spans 15 amino acids. The CDR3 loop is CASRTEGAGQPEAFF. The CDR3 DNA follows: TGTGCCAGCAGGACTGAGGGGGCTGGACAGCCTGAAGCTTTCTTT.

This sequence joins TRBV2 and TRBJ2-7; TRBD2 is a possible D gene (5 bases). Germline V CDR1 and CDR2: SNHLY, FYNNEI. The germline V and J ends were trimmed by 6 bases and 1 base, with 16 bases remaining between them. The CDR3 runs 15 residues. CDR3 sequence: CASRALAGRSYEQYF. CDR3 DNA sequence: TGTGCCAGCAGGGCCCTTGCGGGCAGATCCTACGAGCAGTACTTC.

The chain combines TRBV19 with TRBJ2-3; D possibly corresponds to TRBD2 (5 bases). V lost 3 bases and J 2 bases, leaving 12 bases between the germline ends. This CDR3 has 15 residues. CDR1 LNHDA and CDR2 SQIVND come from the germline V gene (reference sequence). Here the CDR3 DNA reads TGTGCCAGTAGTATCGGAGGATTAAACACAGATACGCAGTATTTT. It encodes CASSIGGLNTDTQYF.

This chain connects TRBV6-5 to TRBJ1-2; D remains unclear. V was shortened by 5 bases and J by 5 bases, with 9 bases between the two germline ends. The germline gives CDR1 MNHEY, CDR2 SVGAGI. CDR3 size: 12 residues. Here the CDR3 DNA reads TGTGCCAGCAGTGAGGGAGGTTATGGCTACACCTTC. This encodes CASSEGGYGYTF.

This clone was observed once. This chain joins TRBV12-5 and TRBJ1-1, with TRBD1 identical over 7 bases. V lost 2 bases and J lost 0; bases outside the gene matches: 6. Germline loops: CDR1 LGHNT, CDR2 FRNRAP. This CDR3 contains 16 residues. For the CDR3, the DNA is TGTGCTAGTGGTTTGAACAGGGGCCTAGTGAACACTGAAGCTTTCTTT. Protein: CASGLNRGLVNTEAFF.

Concerning this clone: At one boundary the junction diverges from the germline segment, which might be a read error. The identical CDR3 is also encoded by other nucleotide sequences in the sample. The chain joins TRBV7-3 to TRBJ2-7; D perhaps matches TRBD2 (5 bases). The CDR3 sequence is 14 residues long. Germline lookup yields CDR1 SGHTA and CDR2 FQGTGA. Written as DNA, the CDR3 is TGTGCTAGCAGCGTTGACACCGGAGGCGTCGAGCAGTACTTC. It yields the protein CASSVDTGGVEQYF.

Notes on this clone: One end of the junction is discordant with germline, which a read error may explain. V is TRBV7-9 and J is TRBJ1-4; tentatively, D is TRBD1 (6 bases). The CDR3 spans 15 residues. In germline, CDR1 is SEHNR, CDR2 FQNEAQ (reference sequence). This chain's CDR3 is CASTLGDRRDEKLFF. In nucleotides, the CDR3 is TGTGCCAGCACCTTAGGCGACAGGCGAGATGAAAAACTGTTTTTT.

V usage is TRBV5-1 and J usage is TRBJ2-7; D gene uncertain. Germline V gives CDR1 SGHRS, CDR2 YFSETQ. CDR3 size: 15 residues. The V gene lost 5 bases and the J gene lost 0 bases, with 15 bases spanning the gap. The CDR3 DNA follows: TGCGCCAGCAGTCAACTCACGGGTTACTCCTACGAGCAGTACTTC. It encodes CASSQLTGYSYEQYF. Supplemented by reference TRBV5-1 and TRBJ2-7, the full variable domain reads KAGVTQTPRYLIKTRGQQVTLSCSPISGHRSVSWYQQTPGQGLQFLFEYFSETQRNKGNFPGRFSGRQFSNSRSEMNVSTLELGDSALYLCASSQLTGYSYEQYFGPGTRLTVT.

The V and J genes are TRBV7-3 and TRBJ2-1; 10 nucleotides align to TRBD2. This CDR3 has 17 residues. Germline V CDR1 and CDR2: SGHTA, FQGTGA. V gave up 1 base and J gave up 3 bases; unmatched junction bases: 6. The CDR3: CASSLKSGGALYNEQFF. The CDR3 DNA sequence: TGTGCCAGCAGCTTAAAAAGCGGGGGGGCCCTCTACAATGAGCAGTTCTTC.

This chain's CDR3 is CASSLGPAYGYTF. DNA of the CDR3: TGTGCCAGCAGCCTGGGCCCAGCCTATGGCTACACCTTC. V is TRBV28 and J is TRBJ1-2; D not certain. Per germline, CDR1 MDHEN and CDR2 SYDVKM. The germline V and J ends were trimmed by 6 bases and 4 bases, with 12 bases remaining between them. The CDR3 extends over 13 amino acids.

This clone was found once. The CDR3 DNA is TGTGCCAGCAGTTACCTTCAGGGGGGGAACACCGGGGAGCTGTTTTTT. This translates into CASSYLQGGNTGELFF. The chain joins TRBV6-5 to TRBJ2-2, with D possibly TRBD1 on 7 matching bases. V gave up 2 bases and J gave up 1 base, with 11 bases separating them. This CDR3 is 16 amino acids long. The germline gives CDR1 MNHEY, CDR2 SVGAGI.

The chain joins TRBV6-5 to TRBJ2-5, with TRBD1 identical over 10 bases. J gave up 10 bases and V 7 bases, and 6 bases lay outside the gene matches. This CDR3 region has 12 residues. Germline lookup yields CDR1 MNHEY and CDR2 SVGAGI. The CDR3 DNA reads as TGTGCCAGCACAGGGACAGGGGAAGTCCAGTACTTC. It encodes CASTGTGEVQYF.

The V and J genes are TRBV7-9 and TRBJ2-5; possibly TRBD2 for D (7 bases). The CDR3 has 14 amino acids. CDR1 is SEHNR and CDR2 is FQNEAQ in the germline V gene (reference sequence). V lost 3 bases and J 4 bases, leaving 12 bases between the germline ends. CDR3 bases: TGTGCCAGCAGCTTGGGGGGGGGCCCAGAGACCCAGTACTTC. Residues: CASSLGGGPETQYF. Supplemented by reference TRBV7-9 and TRBJ2-5, the full variable domain reads DTGVSQNPRHKITKRGQNVTFRCDPISEHNRLYWYRQTLGQGPEFLTYFQNEAQLEKSRLLSDRFSAERPKGSFSTLEIQRTEQGDSAMYLCASSLGGGPETQYFGPGTRLLVL.

The genes are TRBV11-3 and TRBJ2-3; no clear D. The CDR3 sequence is 12 residues long. CDR1 and CDR2 from the germline V gene are SGHNT and YENEEA. Trimming shortened V by 1 base and J by 6 bases, and 5 bases separated the two germline ends. The CDR3 is CASSLVGDTQYF. In DNA, the CDR3 is TGTGCCAGCAGCTTAGTCGGGGATACGCAGTATTTT.

The table lists this clone with a count of one. Other DNA sequences in the same sample also yield this CDR3. The chain links TRBV7-9 to TRBJ1-1; D perhaps matches TRBD1 (6 bases). This CDR3 has 13 residues. Germline V gene data show CDR1 as SEHNR and CDR2 as FQNEAQ (reference sequence). V lost 2 bases and J lost 5, with 9 bases in between. The CDR3 reads CASSLTQGTEAFF. The CDR3, as DNA: TGTGCCAGCAGCTTAACACAGGGAACTGAAGCTTTCTTT.

The chain employs TRBV4-3 and TRBJ1-1; 9 bases line up with TRBD1. The CDR3 runs 15 residues. Germline V gene sequence: CDR1 LGHNA, CDR2 YSLEER. The V segment lost 4 bases and the J segment 0 bases; nucleotides outside the gene matches: 3. In DNA form, the CDR3 reads TGCGCCAGCAGCCGCGGACAGGGGATGAACACTGAAGCTTTCTTT. Translation: CASSRGQGMNTEAFF.

Concerning this clone: This sample includes further DNA sequences coding for the same CDR3. The V call is TRBV7-9, the J call TRBJ1-2; 9 bases map to TRBD1. CDR1 is SEHNR and CDR2 is FQNEAQ in the germline V gene (reference sequence). CDR3 length equals 13 residues. J was trimmed by 6 bases and V by 5 bases; bases with no gene match: 4. The DNA of the CDR3 is TGTGCCAGCAGCGTAGGGACAGGGAATGGCTACACCTTC. Translated: CASSVGTGNGYTF.

The V and J genes are TRBV27 and TRBJ2-7; D remains ambiguous. This CDR3 has 11 residues. The V end lost 4 bases, the J end lost 12 bases, and 13 bases lay between the germline ends. Per the germline V gene, CDR1 is MNHEY and CDR2 is SMNVEV (reference sequence). For the CDR3, the DNA is TGTGCCAGCAGTTCCTTTCCCCAGTGGTACTTC. This translates into CASSSFPQWYF.